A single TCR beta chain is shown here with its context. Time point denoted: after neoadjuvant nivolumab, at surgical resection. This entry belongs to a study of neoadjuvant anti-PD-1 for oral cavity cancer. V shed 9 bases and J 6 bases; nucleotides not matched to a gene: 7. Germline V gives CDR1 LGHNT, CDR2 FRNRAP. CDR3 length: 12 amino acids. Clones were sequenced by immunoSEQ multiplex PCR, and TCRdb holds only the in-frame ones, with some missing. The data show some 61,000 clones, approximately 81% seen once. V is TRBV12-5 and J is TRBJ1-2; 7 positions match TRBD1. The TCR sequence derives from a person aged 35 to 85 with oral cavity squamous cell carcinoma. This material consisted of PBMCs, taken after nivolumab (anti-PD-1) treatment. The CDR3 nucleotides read TGTGCTAGGCCTCCGACAGGGAATGGCTACACCTTC. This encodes CARPPTGNGYTF.